This TCR beta chain was profiled in a study of blood T cell repertoires in COVID-19. Study details: Some COVID-19 samples were acute and others convalescent; all came from the United States, Italy and Spain. The cDNA or gDNA used as material had been derived from T cells, B-cell-depleted T cells, or PBMCs.

The CDR3 totals 17 residues. V shed 3 bases and J shed 8 bases, with 24 bases lying between them. Original data processing: Amplification of reference gene primers was used by the study to estimate nucleated cell counts. The method was immunoSEQ multiplex PCR; TCRdb's version includes in-frame clones alone and lacks a portion of them. V and J calls and clone size follow that table, whereas D and trimming were derived from the DNA. This table has around 140,000 clones, over 60% appearing once. Sequencing used peripheral blood. The chain has TRBV5-3 and TRBJ2-1, with D perhaps TRBD1 (6 bases). TRBV5-3 is reported as an ORF; its role is uncertain. The receptor's source is a woman older than 75 with active or convalescent COVID-19. The CDR3 spells CARSSPPWGQVRDEQFF. The CDR3 nucleotides read TGTGCCAGAAGCTCACCACCGTGGGGGCAAGTACGCGATGAGCAGTTCTTC.